This T cell receptor beta chain was sequenced in a study of T-cell reconstitution after alpha-beta-depleted transplantation in children (dated by TCRdb to 2015 to 2016). Some background on the complete study: The study quantitatively tracked T-cell immune reconstitution after TCRalphabeta/CD19-depleted allogeneic hematopoietic cell transplantation in children using TCR repertoire profiling.

The treatment or condition label of this sample denotes: allogeneic hematopoietic cell transplantation with graft depleted of TCRalphabeta T cells and CD19 B cells. Transplant recipients were children who received TCRalphabeta/CD19-depleted allogeneic hematopoietic cell grafts. Broader findings and caveats from the paper: Hyperexpanded clone frequencies declined over subsequent months; after one year, T-cell counts and TCRbeta diversity were mostly attributed to newly produced T cells. The apparently early alphabetaT-cell count recovery about two months after transplant was reportedly dependent on only several hundred rapidly expanded clones derived from non-depleted graft cells. In some patients, high TCRbeta diversity at day 60 was attributed to recipient T cells and intrathymic progenitors that had survived conditioning.

To prepare the library, PCR was applied. Sequencing took place on an Illumina HiSeq 2500. Molecular barcoding was employed in the preparation of TCR libraries, with unique molecular identifiers being used to normalize TCRbeta repertoire quantification. TCRdb's own reprocessing of the public reads used fastp at Q25 and MiXCR and kept productive beta chains. A single entry per CDR3 protein holds the most common genes and DNA from its merged rows. In all, the sample holds 200,000 to 250,000 distinct CDR3 sequences, and approximately 8.9% of those were seen once. In total, the top ten clones hold roughly 6% of the sample. This clonotype has a count of ten or more. It lacks a known antigen. No clone much larger than this one lies a single base away; base qualities are absent. Relative to germline, V is 2 bases shorter and J is 0 bases shorter, with 11 bases between their ends. The CDR3 sequence holds 16 residues, the cysteine and phenylalanine included. Just CDR3 DNA is preserved here, 48 bases in frame from base 1. From the germline V gene, CDR1 is MRHNA and CDR2 is SNTAGT.

The receptor comes from a male patient between 10 and 17 years old who had a stem cell transplant for acute lymphoblastic leukemia, so the T cells may come from the graft donor. The V and J segments used are TRBV6-4 and TRBJ2-1, with the D segment identity uncertain. The source material was PBMCs, mostly from graft donor cells, sampled 180 days after TCRalphabeta/CD19-depleted stem cell transplant. This receptor has the CDR3 CASSDPRSLSYNEQFF. The nucleotides are TGTGCCAGCAGTGACCCAAGGTCCCTCTCCTACAATGAGCAGTTCTTC.